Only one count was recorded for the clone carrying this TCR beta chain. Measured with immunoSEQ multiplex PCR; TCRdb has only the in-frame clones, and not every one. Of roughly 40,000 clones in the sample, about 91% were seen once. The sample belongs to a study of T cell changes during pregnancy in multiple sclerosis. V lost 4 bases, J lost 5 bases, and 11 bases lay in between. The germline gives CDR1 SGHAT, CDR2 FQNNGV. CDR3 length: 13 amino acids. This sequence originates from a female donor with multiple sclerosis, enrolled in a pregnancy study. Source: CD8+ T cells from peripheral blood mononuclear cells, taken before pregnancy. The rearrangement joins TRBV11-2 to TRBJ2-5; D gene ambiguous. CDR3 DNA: TGTGCCAGCAGCTACGGGTTCGGGGAGACCCAGTACTTC. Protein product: CASSYGFGETQYF. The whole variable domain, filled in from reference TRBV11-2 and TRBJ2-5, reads EAGVAQSPRYKIIEKRQSVAFWCNPISGHATLYWYQQILGQGPKLLIQFQNNGVVDDSQLPKDRFSAERLKGVDSTLKIQPAKLEDSAVYLCASSYGFGETQYFGPGTRLLVL.